These T cell receptor beta chains were read from a single sample in a study of OX40 agonist ivuxolimab in advanced cancers. Using immunoSEQ multiplex PCR, the repertoire was profiled, and TCRdb retains in-frame clones only, with some absent. The sample holds about 72,000 clones, approximately 90% seen once. The starting material was CD4+ or CD8+ T cells sorted from blood, obtained in a trial of the OX40 agonist ivuxolimab. The receptors were gathered from an adult with an advanced solid tumor such as melanoma, head and neck, liver or kidney cancer. CDR3s include the opening cysteine and the closing phenylalanine or tryptophan. The D gene is left open where the match is weak. Clone size is stated in some rows and not others, as once, few, many or a class when expanded.

v_gene,d_gene,abundance,j_gene,CDR3nt,CDR3aa
TRBV28,TRBD2,NA,TRBJ2-4,TGTGCCAGCAGTCGCGGGGGTAGCGGCAAAAACATTCAGTACTTC,CASSRGGSGKNIQYF
TRBV2,NA,NA,TRBJ1-1,TGTGCCAGCAGTGTCGCAGTCCCCCCCGAGAACACTGAAGCTTTCTTT,CASSVAVPPENTEAFF
TRBV25-1,TRBD1,NA,TRBJ1-5,TGTGCCAGCAGTCAAACAGGGGGCAATCAGCCCCAGCATTTT,CASSQTGGNQPQHF
TRBV5-1,NA,NA,TRBJ1-3,TGCGCCAGCAGCCGGGGCGACGGAAACACCATATATTTT,CASSRGDGNTIYF
TRBV19,NA,NA,TRBJ1-1,TGTGCCAGTAGTAGAAACAGGGCGAACACTGAAGCTTTCTTT,CASSRNRANTEAFF
TRBV7-3,NA,NA,TRBJ2-1,TGTGCCAGCAGCGCGGACGCATTTGCATTTTACAATGAGCAGTTCTTC,CASSADAFAFYNEQFF
TRBV6-6,NA,NA,TRBJ2-7,TGTGCCAGCAGTTACTTGGTGGGCAGGAGCTACGAGCAGTACTTC,CASSYLVGRSYEQYF
TRBV18,NA,NA,TRBJ2-7,TGTGCCAGCTCACCACGCGACTCGTCCTACGAGCAGTACTTC,CASSPRDSSYEQYF
TRBV19,NA,NA,TRBJ2-7,TGTGCCAGTAGTCCAGGGAGCGGGCTTTACGAGCAGTACTTC,CASSPGSGLYEQYF
TRBV5-6,TRBD1,NA,TRBJ1-1,TGTGCCAGCAGCTGGTGGTCGGACAGGGCCAACACTGAAGCTTTCTTT,CASSWWSDRANTEAFF
TRBV27,NA,NA,TRBJ2-7,TGTGCCAGCAGTAGTTGGACACAAAGCCCCTACGAGCAGTACTTC,CASSSWTQSPYEQYF
TRBV5-1,TRBD1,NA,TRBJ1-3,TGCGCCAGCAGCCAGGGGGCAACAGGAAACACCATATATTTT,CASSQGATGNTIYF
TRBV25-1,TRBD2,NA,TRBJ2-3,TGTGCCAGCAGTCCCTGGACTAGAGGAGATACGCAGTATTTT,CASSPWTRGDTQYF
TRBV7-6,TRBD1,NA,TRBJ1-1,TGTGCCAGCAGCTCAGGGACAGGGATGAACACTGAAGCTTTCTTT,CASSSGTGMNTEAFF
TRBV25-1,TRBD2,NA,TRBJ2-5,TGTGCCAGCAGCGTTTACCTAGCGGGGGCGGAGACCCAGTACTTC,CASSVYLAGAETQYF
TRBV5-1,NA,few,TRBJ1-1,TGCGCCAGCAGCTTGGCCGGGGGCGAAGCTTTCTTT,CASSLAGGEAFF
TRBV7-7,TRBD1,NA,TRBJ2-5,TGTGCTAGCAGCTCAAACAGGGGGCAGCAAGAGACCCAGTACTTC,CASSSNRGQQETQYF
TRBV7-8,NA,many,TRBJ2-7,TGTGCCAGCAGCTTAGACTACTACGAGCAGTACTTC,CASSLDYYEQYF
TRBV14,NA,few,TRBJ2-2,TGTGCCAGCAGCCAAGCAACCACCGGGGAGCTGTTTTTT,CASSQATTGELFF
TRBV7-3,NA,NA,TRBJ2-1,TGTGCCAGCAGCCCGCCTCCCTACAATGAGCAGTTCTTC,CASSPPPYNEQFF
TRBV7-9,NA,NA,TRBJ2-3,TGTGCCAGCAGCCTGGGGACGGGAAATACGCAGTATTTT,CASSLGTGNTQYF
TRBV5-1,TRBD2,NA,TRBJ2-5,TGCGCCAGCAGCTTGGGGCCTCGACTAGCGGGAGGTGGGGAGACCCAGTACTTC,CASSLGPRLAGGGETQYF
TRBV9,NA,once,TRBJ1-1,TGTGCCAGCAGCCCCGGTCCAACGGGGCGCACTGAAGCTTTCTTT,CASSPGPTGRTEAFF
TRBV2,NA,NA,TRBJ1-4,TGTGCCAGCAGTGACCGGGACGGGGGGGAAAAACTGTTTTTT,CASSDRDGGEKLFF
TRBV5-1,TRBD1,few,TRBJ2-5,TGCGCCAGCAGCTTGGCTGGCAGGGGGATGGAGACCCAGTACTTC,CASSLAGRGMETQYF
TRBV6-6,TRBD2,NA,TRBJ2-1,TGTGCCAGCAGTTACTGGGAGGGGAATGAGCAGTTCTTC,CASSYWEGNEQFF
TRBV7-6,NA,NA,TRBJ1-1,TGTGCCAGCAGCTTAGATAAGGGGGTTGGGGCCGGAGTGAACACTGAAGCTTTCTTT,CASSLDKGVGAGVNTEAFF
TRBV18,NA,NA,TRBJ1-4,TGTGCCAGCTCACAGAGATCAGGGGCGGAAAAACTGTTTTTT,CASSQRSGAEKLFF
TRBV7-2,TRBD2,NA,TRBJ2-3,TGTGCCAGCAGCTATAGCGGGGGGCCGGCAGATACGCAGTATTTT,CASSYSGGPADTQYF
TRBV19,TRBD1,NA,TRBJ1-4,TGTGCCAGTGGGTCCGGACAGGGGCGAACTAATGAAAAACTGTTTTTT,CASGSGQGRTNEKLFF
TRBV11-3,TRBD2,once,TRBJ2-2,TGTGCTTCAGCGGCTAGCGGGGGGGTCACCGGGGAGCTGTTTTTT,CASAASGGVTGELFF
TRBV2,NA,once,TRBJ2-7,TGTGCCAGCACCTCGACAGGAGGGGAGCAGTACTTC,CASTSTGGEQYF
TRBV7-3,NA,NA,TRBJ2-5,TGTGCCAGCAGCCCCCGGTGGGGGGCGGGCTGGTACTTC,CASSPRWGAGWYF
TRBV19,NA,NA,TRBJ2-1,TGTGCCAGTAGTGAGAATGAGCAGTTCTTC,CASSENEQFF
TRBV7-6,NA,NA,TRBJ2-7,TGTGCCAGCAGCTTACAGGACTACGAGCAGTACTTC,CASSLQDYEQYF